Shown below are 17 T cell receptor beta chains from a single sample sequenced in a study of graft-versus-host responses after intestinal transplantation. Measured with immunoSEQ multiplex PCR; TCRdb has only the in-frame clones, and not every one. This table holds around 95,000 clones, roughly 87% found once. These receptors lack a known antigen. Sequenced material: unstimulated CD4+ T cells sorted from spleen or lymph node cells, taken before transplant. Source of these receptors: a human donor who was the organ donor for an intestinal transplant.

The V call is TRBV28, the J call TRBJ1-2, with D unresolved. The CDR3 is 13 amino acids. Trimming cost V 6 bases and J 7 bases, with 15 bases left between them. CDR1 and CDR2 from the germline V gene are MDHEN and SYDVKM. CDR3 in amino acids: CASSWTEGGGYTF. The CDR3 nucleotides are TGTGCCAGCAGCTGGACTGAGGGAGGTGGCTACACCTTC.

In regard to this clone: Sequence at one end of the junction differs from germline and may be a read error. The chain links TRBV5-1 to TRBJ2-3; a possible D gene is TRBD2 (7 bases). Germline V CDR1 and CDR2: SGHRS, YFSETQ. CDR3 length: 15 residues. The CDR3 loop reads CASSLTVGDAGAKSF. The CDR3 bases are TGCGCCAGCAGCTTAACGGTGGGTGATGCGGGGGCCAAGTCTTTT.

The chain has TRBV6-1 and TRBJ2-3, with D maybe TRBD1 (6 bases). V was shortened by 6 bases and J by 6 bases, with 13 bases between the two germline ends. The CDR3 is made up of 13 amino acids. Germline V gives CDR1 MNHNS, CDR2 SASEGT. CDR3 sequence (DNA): TGTGCCAGCAGGCCTCAGGGGTTTGATACGCAGTATTTT. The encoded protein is CASRPQGFDTQYF.

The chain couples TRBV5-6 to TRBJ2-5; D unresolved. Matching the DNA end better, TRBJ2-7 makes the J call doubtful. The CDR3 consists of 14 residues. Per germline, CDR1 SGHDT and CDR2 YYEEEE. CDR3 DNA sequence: TGTGCCAGCAGCCGTATAGGTTTTGGTGCCGAGCAGTACTTC. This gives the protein CASSRIGFGAEQYF.

This CDR3 is CASSPLVGSQETQYF. The CDR3 region has the DNA TGTGCCAGCTCACCACTCGTCGGGAGCCAAGAGACCCAGTACTTC. The rearrangement uses TRBV18 and TRBJ2-5; weak D call: TRBD2 (6 bases). The V gene's germline CDR1 is KGHSH and CDR2 LQKENI. This CDR3 is built from 15 residues. With 1 base removed from V and 1 base from J, the gap between germline ends came to 10 bases.

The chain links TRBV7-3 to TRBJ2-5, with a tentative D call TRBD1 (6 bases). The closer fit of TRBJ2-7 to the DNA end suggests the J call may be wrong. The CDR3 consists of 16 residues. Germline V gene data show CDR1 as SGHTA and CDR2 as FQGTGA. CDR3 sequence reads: CASSTHNRDPYYEQYF. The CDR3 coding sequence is TGTGCCAGCAGCACACACAACAGGGACCCGTACTACGAGCAGTACTTC.

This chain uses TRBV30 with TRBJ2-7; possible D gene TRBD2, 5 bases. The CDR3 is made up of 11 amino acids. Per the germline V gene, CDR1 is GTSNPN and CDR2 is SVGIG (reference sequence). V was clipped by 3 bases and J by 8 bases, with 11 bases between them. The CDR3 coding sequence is TGTGCCTGGAGCGAACGGGAAAAGCAGTACTTC. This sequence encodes CAWSEREKQYF.

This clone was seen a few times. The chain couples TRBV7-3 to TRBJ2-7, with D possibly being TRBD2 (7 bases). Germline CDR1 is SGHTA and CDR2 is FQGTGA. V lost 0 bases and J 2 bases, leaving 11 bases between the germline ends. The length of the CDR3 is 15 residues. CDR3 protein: CASSLTGGGPYEQYF. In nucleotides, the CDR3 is TGTGCCAGCAGCTTAACGGGGGGGGGCCCCTACGAGCAGTACTTC.

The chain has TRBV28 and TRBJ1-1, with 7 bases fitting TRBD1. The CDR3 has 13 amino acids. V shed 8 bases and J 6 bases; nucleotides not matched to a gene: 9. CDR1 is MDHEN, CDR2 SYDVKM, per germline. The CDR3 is CASLRDRIPEAFF. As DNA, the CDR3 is TGTGCCAGCCTCCGGGACAGAATACCTGAAGCTTTCTTT.

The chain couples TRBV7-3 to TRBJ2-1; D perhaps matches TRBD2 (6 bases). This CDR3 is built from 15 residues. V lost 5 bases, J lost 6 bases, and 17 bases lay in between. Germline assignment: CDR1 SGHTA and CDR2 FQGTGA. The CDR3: CASSPTGRPTNEQFF. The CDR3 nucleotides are TGTGCCAGCAGCCCGACGGGGAGGCCGACCAATGAGCAGTTCTTC.

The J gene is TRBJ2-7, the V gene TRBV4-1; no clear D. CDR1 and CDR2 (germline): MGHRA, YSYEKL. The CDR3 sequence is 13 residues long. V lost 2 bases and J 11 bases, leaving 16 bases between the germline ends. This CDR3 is CASSQTTSAVEYF. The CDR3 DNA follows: TGCGCCAGCAGCCAAACCACATCGGCGGTGGAGTACTTC.

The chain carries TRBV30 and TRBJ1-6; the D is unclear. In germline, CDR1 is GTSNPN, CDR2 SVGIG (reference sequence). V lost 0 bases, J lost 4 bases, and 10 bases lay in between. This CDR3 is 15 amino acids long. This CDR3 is CAWSVVHLYNSPLHF. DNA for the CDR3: TGTGCCTGGAGTGTAGTACATTTGTATAATTCACCCCTCCACTTT.

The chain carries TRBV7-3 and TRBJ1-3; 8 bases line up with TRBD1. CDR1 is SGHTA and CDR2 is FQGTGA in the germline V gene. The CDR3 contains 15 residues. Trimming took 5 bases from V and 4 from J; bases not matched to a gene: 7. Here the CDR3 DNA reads TGTGCCAGCAGCCCCCTCAGGGGGCTGGGAAACACCATATATTTT. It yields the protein CASSPLRGLGNTIYF. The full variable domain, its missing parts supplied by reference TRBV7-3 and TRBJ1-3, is GAGVSQTPSNKVTEKGKYVELRCDPISGHTALYWYRQSLGQGPEFLIYFQGTGAADDSGLPNDRFFAVRPEGSVSTLKIQRTERGDSAVYLCASSPLRGLGNTIYFGEGSWLTVV.

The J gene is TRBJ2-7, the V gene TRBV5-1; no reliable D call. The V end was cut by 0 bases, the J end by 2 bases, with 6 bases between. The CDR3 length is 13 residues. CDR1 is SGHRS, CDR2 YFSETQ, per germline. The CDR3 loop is CASSLEGTYEQYF. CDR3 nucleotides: TGCGCCAGCAGCTTGGAGGGAACCTACGAGCAGTACTTC. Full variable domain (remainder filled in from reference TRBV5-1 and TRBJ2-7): KAGVTQTPRYLIKTRGQQVTLSCSPISGHRSVSWYQQTPGQGLQFLFEYFSETQRNKGNFPGRFSGRQFSNSRSEMNVSTLELGDSALYLCASSLEGTYEQYFGPGTRLTVT.

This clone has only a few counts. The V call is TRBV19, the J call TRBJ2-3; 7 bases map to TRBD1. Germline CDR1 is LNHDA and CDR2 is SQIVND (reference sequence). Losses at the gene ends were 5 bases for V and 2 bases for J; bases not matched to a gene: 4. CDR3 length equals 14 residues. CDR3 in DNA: TGTGCCAGTAGTCCACAGGGGATCACAGATACGCAGTATTTT. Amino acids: CASSPQGITDTQYF.

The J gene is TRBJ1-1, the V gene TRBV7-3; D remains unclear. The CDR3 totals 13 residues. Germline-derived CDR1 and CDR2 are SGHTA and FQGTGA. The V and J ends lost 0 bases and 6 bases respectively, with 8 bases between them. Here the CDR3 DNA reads TGTGCCAGCAGCTTAACGTTTCGGGCTGAAGCTTTCTTT. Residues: CASSLTFRAEAFF.

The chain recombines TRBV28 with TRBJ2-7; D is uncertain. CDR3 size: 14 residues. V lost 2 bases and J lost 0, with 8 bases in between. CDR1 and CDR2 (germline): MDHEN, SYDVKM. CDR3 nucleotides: TGTGCCAGCAGTTTAACTCTGAGCTCCTACGAGCAGTACTTC. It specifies CASSLTLSSYEQYF.